This T cell receptor (beta chain) was documented in a study of T cell responses to AZD1222 COVID-19 vaccine. Study observations and caveats: Repertoires in all cases were sampled only once the peak T cell response had passed. Spike-specific TCR breadth and depth grew following two AZD1222 doses. Donors were chiefly white British, with a greater number of females, and clonal diversity was perhaps underestimated.

Turning to this clone: What it recognizes is unknown.

Combined were second doses at about 4 or about 12 weeks. The repertoire was sequenced with immunoSEQ multiplex PCR; TCRdb's copy has only in-frame clones and lacks some. The table has roughly 180,000 clones, approximately 94% seen once. Sample: peripheral blood, taken 28 days after the second AZD1222 dose. The source of this sequence is an adult who received the AZD1222 COVID-19 vaccine.

The CDR3 here is CASSNGVVAGEREQYF. DNA for the CDR3: TGTGCCAGTAGCAACGGTGTTGTAGCGGGGGAGCGGGAGCAGTACTTC. This chain links TRBV19 with TRBJ2-7, with 9 positions matching TRBD2. Germline trimming cut 6 bases from V and 7 bases from J; bases unmatched to any gene: 16. This CDR3 has 16 residues. Per the germline V gene, CDR1 is LNHDA and CDR2 is SQIVND (reference sequence).